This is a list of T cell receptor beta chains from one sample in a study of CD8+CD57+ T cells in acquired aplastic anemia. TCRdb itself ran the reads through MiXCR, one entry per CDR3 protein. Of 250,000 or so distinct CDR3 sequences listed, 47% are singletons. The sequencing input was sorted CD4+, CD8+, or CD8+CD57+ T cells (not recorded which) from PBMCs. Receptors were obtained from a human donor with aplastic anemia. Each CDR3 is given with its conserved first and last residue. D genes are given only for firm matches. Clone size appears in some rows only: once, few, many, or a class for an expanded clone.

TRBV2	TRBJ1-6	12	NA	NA	TGTGCCAGCGAGGCCGCCCGGACTCCCCTCCACTTT	CASEAARTPLHF
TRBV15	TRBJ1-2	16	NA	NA	TGTGCCACCAGCAGCCCCACCGGGCAGATTAACTATGGCTACACCTTC	CATSSPTGQINYGYTF
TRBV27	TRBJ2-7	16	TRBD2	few	TGTGCCAGCAGCCCAAGAGCGACTAGCTTGGACTACGAGCAGTACTTC	CASSPRATSLDYEQYF
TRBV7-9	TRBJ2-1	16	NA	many	TGTGCCAGCAGCTTAGGGGTAGGGACCACCTACAATGAGCAGTTCTTC	CASSLGVGTTYNEQFF
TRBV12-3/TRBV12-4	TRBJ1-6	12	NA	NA	TGTGCCAGCAACTTTTCCGGCATAGCCCTCCACTTT	CASNFSGIALHF
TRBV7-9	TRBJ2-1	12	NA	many	TGTGCCAGCAGCTCGACATTACTTGAGCAGTTCTTC	CASSSTLLEQFF
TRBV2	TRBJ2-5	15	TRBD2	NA	TGTGCCAGCAGCCGACTAGCGGGGGGGCAGGAGACCCAGTACTTC	CASSRLAGGQETQYF
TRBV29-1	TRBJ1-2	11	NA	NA	TGCAGCGTAGAAACTAACTATGGCTACACCTTC	CSVETNYGYTF
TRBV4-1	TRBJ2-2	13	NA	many	TGCGCCAGCAGCCAAGAGGAAACCGGGGAGCTGTTTTTT	CASSQEETGELFF
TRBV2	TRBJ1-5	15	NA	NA	TGTGCCAGCAGTGAAACGACAGTCTTGGGTCAGCCCCAGCATTTT	CASSETTVLGQPQHF
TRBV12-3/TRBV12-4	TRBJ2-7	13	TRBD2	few	TGTGCCAGCAGTTGGACTACCGGGGGGGAGCAGTACTTC	CASSWTTGGEQYF
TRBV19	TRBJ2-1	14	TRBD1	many	TGTGCCAGTAGTACGGGACAGGTATACAATGAGCAGTTCTTC	CASSTGQVYNEQFF
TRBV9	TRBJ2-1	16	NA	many	TGTGCCAGCAGCGCCAGTGGGGCAGCCTGGGGCAATGAGCAGTTCTTC	CASSASGAAWGNEQFF
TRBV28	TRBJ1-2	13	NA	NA	TGTGCCAGCAGTTTCAGCAGGGTTTATGGCTACACCTTC	CASSFSRVYGYTF
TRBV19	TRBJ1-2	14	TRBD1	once	TGTGCCAGTAGTATAGGAGACAGGGTCGGTGGCTACACCTTC	CASSIGDRVGGYTF
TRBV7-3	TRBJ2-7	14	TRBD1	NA	TGTGCCAGCAGCCAAGGACAGGGGGTCGACGAGCAGCACTTC	CASSQGQGVDEQHF
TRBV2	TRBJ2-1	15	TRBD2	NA	TGTGCCAGCCAGAGCGATAGCGGGGGGGCCGCTGAGCAGTTCTTC	CASQSDSGGAAEQFF